This entry lists 18 T cell receptor beta chains sequenced from one sample in a study of blood T cell repertoires in COVID-19. The protocol was immunoSEQ multiplex PCR, while the TCRdb copy is restricted to in-frame clones and leaves out a portion. The table records some 300,000 clones, about 90% of them present only once. Sequencing was done on a sample of peripheral blood. The receptor set was obtained from a man younger than 30 with active or convalescent COVID-19.

In DNA form, the CDR3 reads TGTGCCAGCAGTGAATTAGGGGGGGGCGGAAACACCATATATTTT. It specifies CASSELGGGGNTIYF. This chain links TRBV25-1 with TRBJ1-3; D perhaps matches TRBD1 (6 bases). The CDR3 length is 15 residues. Germline loops: CDR1 MGHDK, CDR2 SYGVNS. Trimming removed 1 base from V and 4 bases from J, with 11 bases in between.

The V and J genes are TRBV11-3 and TRBJ1-1; no reliable D call. The V end lost 3 bases, the J end lost 4 bases, and 12 bases lay between the germline ends. Germline V gene lookup returns CDR1 SGHNT and CDR2 YENEEA. The CDR3 covers 14 residues. CDR3 protein: CASSFRGSGTEAFF. The CDR3 DNA reads as TGTGCCAGCAGCTTCCGGGGTTCAGGCACTGAAGCTTTCTTT.

The gene calls are TRBV19 and TRBJ1-5; 11 bases are shared with TRBD1. This CDR3 has 17 amino acids. The ends lost 3 bases at V and 3 bases at J; junction bases unmatched: 7. In germline, CDR1 is LNHDA, CDR2 SQIVND (reference sequence). As DNA, the CDR3 is TGTGCCAGTAGTATTTTTGGGACAGGGGGTTCCAATCAGCCCCAGCATTTT. It codes for CASSIFGTGGSNQPQHF.

The CDR3, as DNA: TGCGCCAGCAGCCGCGCGGCCCTAGTCTCAAACATTCAGTACTTC. Its protein product is CASSRAALVSNIQYF. The chain joins TRBV4-1 to TRBJ2-4; no firm D call. Trimming pared 4 bases from V and 6 bases from J, leaving 16 bases between. CDR1 and CDR2 from the germline V gene are MGHRA and YSYEKL. The CDR3 contains 15 residues.

The gene calls are TRBV9 and TRBJ1-1; D gene unclear. Germline CDR1 reads SGDLS; CDR2 reads YYNGEE. Trimming removed 1 base at V and 0 bases at J, with 4 bases between. The CDR3 spans 13 residues. Here the CDR3 DNA reads TGTGCCAGCAGCGTACACATGAACACTGAAGCTTTCTTT. Translating it yields CASSVHMNTEAFF. Filled out from reference TRBV9 and TRBJ1-1, the complete variable domain reads DSGVTQTPKHLITATGQRVTLRCSPRSGDLSVYWYQQSLDQGLQFLIQYYNGEERAKGNILERFSAQQFPDLHSELNLSSLELGDSALYFCASSVHMNTEAFFGQGTRLTVV.

The chain carries TRBV5-6 and TRBJ2-2; possible D gene TRBD2, 7 bases. The CDR3 has 19 residues. Per the germline V gene, CDR1 is SGHDT and CDR2 is YYEEEE. V was shortened by 6 bases and J by 3 bases, with 27 bases between the two germline ends. The CDR3 nucleotides read TGTGCCAGCAACCTCTTGGGGACCGGGGGCGCGGGGGACACCGGGGAGCTGTTTTTT. Translation gives CASNLLGTGGAGDTGELFF.

The rearrangement joins TRBV18 to TRBJ2-7, with unresolved D. Germline loops: CDR1 KGHSH, CDR2 LQKENI. The CDR3 contains 13 residues. Trimming left V 2 bases short and J 2 bases short, with 7 bases between. CDR3 nucleotide sequence: TGTGCCAGCTCACCAGGCGGCACCTACGAGCAGTACTTC. It specifies CASSPGGTYEQYF.

This clone appeared once. The chain uses TRBV7-2 and TRBJ2-7; the match to TRBD1 covers 9 bases. Germline V CDR1 and CDR2: SGHTA, FQGNSA. V lost 5 bases to trimming and J lost 2 bases; unmatched junction nucleotides: 4. CDR3 length equals 14 residues. The CDR3 protein is CASSQGQGPYEQYF. CDR3 sequence (DNA): TGTGCCAGCAGCCAGGGACAGGGACCCTACGAGCAGTACTTC.

The table lists this clone with a few counts. The J gene is TRBJ1-2, the V gene TRBV7-6; maybe TRBD1 (5 bases). The CDR3 is 17 amino acids. The germline V gene has CDR1 SGHVS and CDR2 FNYEAQ. Trimming took off 6 bases at V and 5 bases at J, with 25 bases between the two ends. The CDR3 DNA follows: TGTGCCAGCAGTCCAACCCCGGCGAGACAGTCCCGGTATGGCTACACCTTC. This gives the protein CASSPTPARQSRYGYTF.

V usage is TRBV27 and J usage is TRBJ2-5; D remains ambiguous. Germline V gene sequence: CDR1 MNHEY, CDR2 SMNVEV (reference sequence). The CDR3 loop spans 14 amino acids. V dropped 6 bases and J dropped 0 bases, with 11 bases sitting between them. This CDR3 reads CASRTGLNQETQYF. In DNA form, the CDR3 reads TGTGCCAGCAGGACGGGTCTTAACCAAGAGACCCAGTACTTC.

This clone was counted once. The chain carries TRBV5-1 and TRBJ2-2; D ambiguous. Germline CDR1 SGHRS, CDR2 YFSETQ. The V and J ends lost 5 bases and 0 bases respectively, with 8 bases between them. The CDR3 covers 14 residues. The CDR3 coding sequence is TGCGCCAGCAGTGGGCAGGCGAACACCGGGGAGCTGTTTTTT. The encoded protein is CASSGQANTGELFF.

The rearrangement uses TRBV29-1 and TRBJ2-6, with TRBD1 as a possible D gene (5 bases). The CDR3 consists of 15 residues. From germline, CDR1 is SQVTM and CDR2 ANQGSEA. Trimming stripped 0 bases from V and 2 bases from J, with 8 bases between. CDR3 coding DNA: TGCAGCGTTGAAGACCCAGGGACTGGGGCCAACGTCCTGACTTTC. Protein: CSVEDPGTGANVLTF.

The chain employs TRBV7-7 and TRBJ2-7, with a weak D call TRBD1 (6 bases). There are 17 residues in the CDR3. Germline CDR1 SSHAT, CDR2 FNYEAQ (reference sequence). V lost 7 bases to trimming and J lost 3 bases, with 25 bases between them. CDR3 sequence (DNA): TGTGCCAGCAACGAAGGGGGTTGGGGTCGGGCGGACTACGAGCAGTACTTC. This encodes CASNEGGWGRADYEQYF. Together with reference TRBV7-7 and TRBJ2-7, the CDR3 gives the full variable domain: GAGVSQSPRYKVTKRGQDVTLRCDPISSHATLYWYQQALGQGPEFLTYFNYEAQPDKSGLPSDRFSAERPEGSISTLTIQRTEQRDSAMYRCASNEGGWGRADYEQYFGPGTRLTVT.

The chain is built from TRBV4-1 and TRBJ2-7; D is possibly TRBD2 (6 bases). CDR1 and CDR2 from the germline V gene are MGHRA and YSYEKL. The CDR3 is 19 amino acids. V lost 0 bases and J lost 0, with 21 bases in between. In DNA form, the CDR3 reads TGCGCCAGCAGCCAAGAGCAGGCTTTCGCGGGGACGAGCTCCTACGAGCAGTACTTC. This sequence encodes CASSQEQAFAGTSSYEQYF.

J is TRBJ1-1 and V is TRBV2, with no clear D. Germline values: CDR1 SNHLY, CDR2 FYNNEI. The CDR3 extends over 15 amino acids. The V gene lost 0 bases and the J gene lost 1 base, with 9 bases spanning the gap. CDR3 residues: CASSEAVTGNTEAFF. Written as DNA, the CDR3 is TGTGCCAGCAGTGAAGCTGTGACGGGGAACACTGAAGCTTTCTTT.

This chain links TRBV6-5 with TRBJ2-1; D is possibly TRBD2 (6 bases). The CDR3 totals 13 residues. V was shortened by 2 bases and J by 7 bases, with 9 bases between the two germline ends. The germline V gene encodes CDR1 MNHEY and CDR2 SVGAGI. Here the CDR3 DNA reads TGTGCCAGCAGTTACGGGGACTCAAATGAGCAGTTCTTC. Amino acid sequence: CASSYGDSNEQFF.

This clone was counted a single time. This sequence joins TRBV7-9 and TRBJ2-5; 11 nucleotides match TRBD2. The CDR3 contains 16 residues. J gave up 4 bases and V 4 bases, and 8 bases lay outside the gene matches. Per germline, CDR1 SEHNR and CDR2 FQNEAQ (reference sequence). The CDR3 coding sequence is TGTGCCAGCAGCTCCGGACTAGCGGGCATGGGAGAGACCCAGTACTTC. Residues: CASSSGLAGMGETQYF.

The CDR3 DNA follows: TGTGCCAGTAGTCCGCAGGGAAAGGGAACAGATACGCAGTATTTT. It yields the protein CASSPQGKGTDTQYF. The chain combines TRBV19 with TRBJ2-3; a possible D gene is TRBD1 (5 bases). The V end was cut by 5 bases, the J end by 3 bases, with 15 bases between. CDR1 LNHDA and CDR2 SQIVND come from the germline V gene (reference sequence). This CDR3 comprises 15 residues. The whole variable domain, remainder taken from reference TRBV19 and TRBJ2-3, is DGGITQSPKYLFRKEGQNVTLSCEQNLNHDAMYWYRQDPGQGLRLIYYSQIVNDFQKGDIAEGYSVSREKKESFPLTVTSAQKNPTAFYLCASSPQGKGTDTQYFGPGTRLTVL.